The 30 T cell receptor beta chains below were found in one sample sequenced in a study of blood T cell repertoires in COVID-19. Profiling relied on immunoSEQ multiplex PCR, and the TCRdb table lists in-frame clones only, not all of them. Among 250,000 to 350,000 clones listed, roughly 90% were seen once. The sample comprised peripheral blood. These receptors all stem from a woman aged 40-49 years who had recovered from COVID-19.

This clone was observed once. In nucleotides, the CDR3 is TGTGCCAGCATCCCTGGGCAGGGTCTCCCCCCCGAAGAGACCCAGTACTTC. Its protein product is CASIPGQGLPPEETQYF. The chain is built from TRBV28 and TRBJ2-5; D might be TRBD1 (5 bases). The CDR3 covers 17 residues. V lost 7 bases, J lost 3 bases, and 24 bases lay in between. CDR1 MDHEN and CDR2 SYDVKM come from the germline V gene.

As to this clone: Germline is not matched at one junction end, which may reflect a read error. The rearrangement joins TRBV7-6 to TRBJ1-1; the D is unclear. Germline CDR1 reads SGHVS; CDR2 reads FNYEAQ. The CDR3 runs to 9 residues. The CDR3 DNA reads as TGTGCCAGCCTAGAGCCCCTCCGCTTT. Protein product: CASLEPLRF.

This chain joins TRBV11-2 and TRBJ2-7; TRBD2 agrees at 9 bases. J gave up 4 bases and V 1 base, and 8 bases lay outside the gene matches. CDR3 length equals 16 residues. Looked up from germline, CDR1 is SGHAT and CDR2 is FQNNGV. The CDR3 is CASSLVWPSGTYEQYF. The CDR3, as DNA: TGTGCCAGCAGCTTAGTTTGGCCTAGCGGGACGTACGAGCAGTACTTC.

The CDR3 DNA is TGTGCCAGCAGTTTACGTCCTTTGGAGACCCAGTACTTC. Its translation: CASSLRPLETQYF. The genes are TRBV12-3 or TRBV12-4 and TRBJ2-5; D is uncertain. This CDR3 contains 13 residues. V was cut by 2 bases and J by 5 bases, with 9 bases left in between.

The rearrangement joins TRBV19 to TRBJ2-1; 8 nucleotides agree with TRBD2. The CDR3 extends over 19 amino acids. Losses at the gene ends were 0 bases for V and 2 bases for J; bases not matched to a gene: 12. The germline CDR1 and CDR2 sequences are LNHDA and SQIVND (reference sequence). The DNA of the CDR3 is TGTGCCAGTAGTATAGATCCCCCCACGCTAGCGGGCCCCTACAATGAGCAGTTCTTC. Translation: CASSIDPPTLAGPYNEQFF.

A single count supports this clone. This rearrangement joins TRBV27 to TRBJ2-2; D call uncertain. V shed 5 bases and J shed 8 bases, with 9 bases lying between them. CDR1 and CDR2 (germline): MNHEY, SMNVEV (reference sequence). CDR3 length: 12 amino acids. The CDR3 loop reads CASSPSTGELFF. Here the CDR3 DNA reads TGTGCCAGCAGTCCGAGCACTGGGGAGCTGTTTTTT.

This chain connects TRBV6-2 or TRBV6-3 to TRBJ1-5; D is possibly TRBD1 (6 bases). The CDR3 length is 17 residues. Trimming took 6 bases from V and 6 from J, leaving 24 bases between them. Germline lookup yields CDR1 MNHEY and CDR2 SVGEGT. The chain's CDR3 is CASSFRDSGTKIQPQHF. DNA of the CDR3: TGTGCCAGCAGCTTCCGCGACTCCGGGACAAAGATTCAGCCCCAGCATTTT.

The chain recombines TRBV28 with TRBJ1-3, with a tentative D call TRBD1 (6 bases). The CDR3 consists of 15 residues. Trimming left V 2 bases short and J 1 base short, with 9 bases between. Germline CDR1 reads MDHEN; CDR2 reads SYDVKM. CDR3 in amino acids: CASSLPGTSGNTIYF. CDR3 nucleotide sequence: TGTGCCAGCAGTTTACCTGGGACATCTGGAAACACCATATATTTT. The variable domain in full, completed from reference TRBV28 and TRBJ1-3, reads DVKVTQSSRYLVKRTGEKVFLECVQDMDHENMFWYRQDPGLGLRLIYFSYDVKMKEKGDIPEGYSVSREKKERFSLILESASTNQTSMYLCASSLPGTSGNTIYFGEGSWLTVV.

The CDR3 DNA reads TGTGCCAGCAGTTTCGGGACAACCCAGCCCCAGCATTTT. It translates to CASSFGTTQPQHF. The chain links TRBV6-5 to TRBJ1-5; maybe TRBD1 (6 bases). V dropped 4 bases and J dropped 7 bases, with 11 bases sitting between them. Germline CDR1 and CDR2: MNHEY and SVGAGI. This CDR3 is built from 13 residues.

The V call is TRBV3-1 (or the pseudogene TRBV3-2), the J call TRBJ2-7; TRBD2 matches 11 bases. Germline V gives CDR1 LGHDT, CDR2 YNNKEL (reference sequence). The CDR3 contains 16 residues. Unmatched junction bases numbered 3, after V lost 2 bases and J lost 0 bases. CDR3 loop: CASSQRLAGSSYEQYF. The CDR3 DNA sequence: TGTGCCAGCAGCCAAAGACTAGCGGGGTCCTCCTACGAGCAGTACTTC.

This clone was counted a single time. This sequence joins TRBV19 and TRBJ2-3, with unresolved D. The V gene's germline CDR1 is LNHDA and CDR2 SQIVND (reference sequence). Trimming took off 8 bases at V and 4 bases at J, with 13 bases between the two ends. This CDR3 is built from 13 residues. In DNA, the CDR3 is TGTGCCAGTGGTACCTACCCTCCAGATACGCAGTATTTT. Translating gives CASGTYPPDTQYF.

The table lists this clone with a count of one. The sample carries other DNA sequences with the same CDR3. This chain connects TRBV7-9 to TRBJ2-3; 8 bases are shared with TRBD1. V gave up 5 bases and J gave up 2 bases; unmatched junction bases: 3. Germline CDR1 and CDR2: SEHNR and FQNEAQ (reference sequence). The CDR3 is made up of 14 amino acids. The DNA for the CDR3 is TGTGCCAGCAGCCGACAGGGGCCCACAGATACGCAGTATTTT. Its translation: CASSRQGPTDTQYF.

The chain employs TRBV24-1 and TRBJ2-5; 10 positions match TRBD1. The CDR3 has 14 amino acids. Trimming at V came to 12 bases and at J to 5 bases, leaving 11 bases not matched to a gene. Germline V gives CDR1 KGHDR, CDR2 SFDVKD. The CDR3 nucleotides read TGTGCCGTTTCACGGACAGGGGGTACTGAGACCCAGTACTTC. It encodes CAVSRTGGTETQYF.

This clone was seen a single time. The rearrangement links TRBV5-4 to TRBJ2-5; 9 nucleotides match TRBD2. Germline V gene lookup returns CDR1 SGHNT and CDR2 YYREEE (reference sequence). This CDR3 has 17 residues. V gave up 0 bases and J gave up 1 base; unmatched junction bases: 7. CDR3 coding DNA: TGTGCCAGCAGCTTGGGGCTAGCGGGATCCTCCCAAGAGACCCAGTACTTC. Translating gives CASSLGLAGSSQETQYF. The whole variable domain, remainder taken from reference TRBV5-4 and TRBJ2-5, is ETGVTQSPTHLIKTRGQQVTLRCSSQSGHNTVSWYQQALGQGPQFIFQYYREEENGRGNFPPRFSGLQFPNYSSELNVNALELDDSALYLCASSLGLAGSSQETQYFGPGTRLLVL.

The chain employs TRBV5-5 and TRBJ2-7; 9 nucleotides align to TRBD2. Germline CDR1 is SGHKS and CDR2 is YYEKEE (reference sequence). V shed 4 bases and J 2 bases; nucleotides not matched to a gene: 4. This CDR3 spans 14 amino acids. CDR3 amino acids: CASSSGRPPYEQYF. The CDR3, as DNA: TGTGCCAGCAGCAGCGGGAGGCCACCCTACGAGCAGTACTTC.

The CDR3 spells CAWSVLAGGYEQYF. DNA for the CDR3: TGTGCCTGGAGTGTACTAGCGGGAGGGTACGAGCAGTACTTC. J is TRBJ2-7 and V is TRBV30; 13 nucleotides match TRBD2. This CDR3 contains 14 residues. CDR1 GTSNPN and CDR2 SVGIG come from the germline V gene (reference sequence). After removal of 0 bases from V and 4 bases from J, the junction contained 0 bases not matched to a gene. Together with reference TRBV30 and TRBJ2-7, the CDR3 gives the full variable domain: SQTIHQWPATLVQPVGSPLSLECTVEGTSNPNLYWYRQAAGRGLQLLFYSVGIGQISSEVPQNLSASRPQDRQFILSSKKLLLSDSGFYLCAWSVLAGGYEQYFGPGTRLTVT.

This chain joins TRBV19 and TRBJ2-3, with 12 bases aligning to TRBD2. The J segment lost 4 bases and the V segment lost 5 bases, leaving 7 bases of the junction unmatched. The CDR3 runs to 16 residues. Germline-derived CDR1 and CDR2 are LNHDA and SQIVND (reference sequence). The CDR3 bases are TGTGCCAGTAGTCCGCGACTAGCGGGAGCGTCAGATACGCAGTATTTT. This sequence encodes CASSPRLAGASDTQYF. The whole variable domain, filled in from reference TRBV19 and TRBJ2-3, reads DGGITQSPKYLFRKEGQNVTLSCEQNLNHDAMYWYRQDPGQGLRLIYYSQIVNDFQKGDIAEGYSVSREKKESFPLTVTSAQKNPTAFYLCASSPRLAGASDTQYFGPGTRLTVL.

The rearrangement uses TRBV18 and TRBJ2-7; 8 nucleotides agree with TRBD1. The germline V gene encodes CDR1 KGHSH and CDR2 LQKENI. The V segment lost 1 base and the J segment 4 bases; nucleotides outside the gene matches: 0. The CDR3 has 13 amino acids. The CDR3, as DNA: TGTGCCAGCTCACCACACAGGGGGTACGAGCAGTACTTC. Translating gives CASSPHRGYEQYF.

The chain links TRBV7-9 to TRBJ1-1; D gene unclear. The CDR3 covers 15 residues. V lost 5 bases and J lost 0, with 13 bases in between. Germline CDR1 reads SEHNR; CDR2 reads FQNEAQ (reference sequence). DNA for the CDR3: TGTGCCAGCAGCCCCCAGGAAGAATTGAACACTGAAGCTTTCTTT. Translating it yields CASSPQEELNTEAFF.

CDR3 in DNA: TGTGCCACCAGTGATTTCCGGGCGGGTAACAATGAGCAGTTCTTC. Translation: CATSDFRAGNNEQFF. This chain connects TRBV24-1 to TRBJ2-1, with a tentative D call TRBD2 (5 bases). V was trimmed by 1 base and J by 5 bases, leaving 11 bases between them. Per germline, CDR1 KGHDR and CDR2 SFDVKD. The CDR3 loop spans 15 amino acids.

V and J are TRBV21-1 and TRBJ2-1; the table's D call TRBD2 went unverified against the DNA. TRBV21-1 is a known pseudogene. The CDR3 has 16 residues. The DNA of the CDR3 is TGTGCCAGCAGCACAAAGCGGGGGGGGCACAACAATGAGCAGTTCTTC. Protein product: CASSTKRGGHNNEQFF.

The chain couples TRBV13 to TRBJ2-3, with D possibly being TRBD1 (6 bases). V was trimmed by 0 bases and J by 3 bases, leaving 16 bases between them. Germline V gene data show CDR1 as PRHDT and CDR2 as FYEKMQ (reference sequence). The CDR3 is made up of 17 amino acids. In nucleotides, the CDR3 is TGTGCCAGCAGCTTAGGGGGGGCAGGATGGGCGACAGATACGCAGTATTTT. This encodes CASSLGGAGWATDTQYF.

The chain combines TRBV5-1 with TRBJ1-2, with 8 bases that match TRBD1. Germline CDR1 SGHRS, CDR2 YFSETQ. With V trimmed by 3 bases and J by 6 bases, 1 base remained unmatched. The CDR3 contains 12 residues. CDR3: CASSSDRDGYTF. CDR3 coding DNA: TGCGCCAGCAGCTCGGACAGGGATGGCTACACCTTC.

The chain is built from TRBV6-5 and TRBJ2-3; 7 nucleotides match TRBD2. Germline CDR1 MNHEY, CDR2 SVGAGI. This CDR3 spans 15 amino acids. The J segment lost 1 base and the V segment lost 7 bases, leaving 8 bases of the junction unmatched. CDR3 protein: CASKRLALGTDTQYF. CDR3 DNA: TGTGCCAGCAAGCGACTAGCCCTTGGCACAGATACGCAGTATTTT.

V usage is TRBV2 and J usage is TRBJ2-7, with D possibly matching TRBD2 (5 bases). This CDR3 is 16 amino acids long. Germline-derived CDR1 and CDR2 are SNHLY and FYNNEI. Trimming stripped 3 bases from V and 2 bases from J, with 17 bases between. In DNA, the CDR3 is TGTGCCAGCAGTGAGAGGTTTGCGGGCAGAGCCTACGAGCAGTACTTC. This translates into CASSERFAGRAYEQYF. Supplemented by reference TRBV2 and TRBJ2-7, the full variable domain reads EPEVTQTPSHQVTQMGQEVILRCVPISNHLYFYWYRQILGQKVEFLVSFYNNEISEKSEIFDDQFSVERPDGSNFTLKIRSTKLEDSAMYFCASSERFAGRAYEQYFGPGTRLTVT.

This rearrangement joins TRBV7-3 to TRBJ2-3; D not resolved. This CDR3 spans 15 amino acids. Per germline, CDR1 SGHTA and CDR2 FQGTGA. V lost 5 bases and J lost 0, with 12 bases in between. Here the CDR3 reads CASSLNKPSTDTQYF. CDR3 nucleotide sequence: TGTGCCAGCAGCCTTAATAAGCCTAGCACAGATACGCAGTATTTT.

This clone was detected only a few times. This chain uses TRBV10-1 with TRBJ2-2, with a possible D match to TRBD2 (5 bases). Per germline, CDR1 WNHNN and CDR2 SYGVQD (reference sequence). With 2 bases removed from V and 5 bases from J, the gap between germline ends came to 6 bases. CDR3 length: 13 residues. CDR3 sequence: CASSEEGTGELFF. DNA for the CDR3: TGCGCCAGCAGTGAGGAGGGAACCGGGGAGCTGTTTTTT.

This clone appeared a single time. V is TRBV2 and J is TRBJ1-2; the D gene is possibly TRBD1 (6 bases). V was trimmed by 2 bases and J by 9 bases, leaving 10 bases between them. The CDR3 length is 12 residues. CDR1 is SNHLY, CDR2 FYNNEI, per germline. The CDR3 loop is CASSEFQGSYTF. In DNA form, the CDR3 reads TGTGCCAGCAGTGAATTTCAGGGGAGCTACACCTTC.

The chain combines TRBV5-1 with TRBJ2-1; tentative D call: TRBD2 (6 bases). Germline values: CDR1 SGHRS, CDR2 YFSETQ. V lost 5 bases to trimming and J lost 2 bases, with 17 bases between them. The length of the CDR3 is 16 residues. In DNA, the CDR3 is TGCGCCAGCAGATCTATACCGGGGGTCACCTACAATGAGCAGTTCTTC. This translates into CASRSIPGVTYNEQFF.

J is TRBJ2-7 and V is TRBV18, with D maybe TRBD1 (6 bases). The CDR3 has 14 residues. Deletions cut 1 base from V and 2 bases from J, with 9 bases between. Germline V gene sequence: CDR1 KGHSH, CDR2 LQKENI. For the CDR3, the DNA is TGTGCCAGCTCACCACTAGGGACACCCTACGAGCAGTACTTC. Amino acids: CASSPLGTPYEQYF.